The entry below describes one T cell receptor (beta chain). This sample stems from a study of blood T cell repertoires in COVID-19. Whole-study context: Samples of COVID-19 (acute and convalescent) were obtained from the United States, Italy and Spain. PBMCs, B-cell-depleted T cells, or T cells provided the cDNA or gDNA that made up the material.

The CDR3 length is 13 residues. In germline, CDR1 is LNHDA, CDR2 SQIVND (reference sequence). V was pared by 0 bases and J by 7 bases, with 8 bases between. In the authors' workflow: It was from reference gene primer amplification that nucleated cell counts were estimated. Here immunoSEQ multiplex PCR was the method, and the copy in TCRdb shows in-frame clones only, minus some. The DNA gave D and trimming, while V, J and clone size come from that table. The repertoire includes 250,000 or so clones, around 81% of them detected once, and about 2% sits in the top ten. This receptor was taken from a man aged 30 to 45 who had recovered from COVID-19. The chain recombines TRBV19 with TRBJ2-3; D may be TRBD2 (6 bases). The sequenced sample consisted of peripheral blood. This chain's CDR3 is CASSIEGLHTQYF. CDR3 nucleotide sequence: TGTGCCAGTAGTATAGAGGGACTCCATACGCAGTATTTT.